Sequencing of this TCR beta chain was carried out in a study of cytomegalovirus exposure and HLA in healthy donors. With 60 Vbeta and 13 Jbeta primers, the PCR was carried out. Assay used: immunoSEQ multiplex PCR; TCRdb lists only in-frame clones, some missing. The sample yields about 120,000 clones, approximately 70% seen once. Germline V gene data show CDR1 as MNHEY and CDR2 as SVGAGI. Trimming cost V 2 bases and J 2 bases, with 13 bases left between them. The CDR3 totals 16 residues. The clonotype was recovered from a middle-aged woman in good health and CMV-seropositive. This chain connects TRBV6-5 to TRBJ2-1; a weak D match, TRBD1 (6 bases). The sample consisted of PBMCs. Here the CDR3 DNA reads TGTGCCAGCAGTTACCGGAGCGACAGGCCCTACAATGAGCAGTTCTTC. Its protein is CASSYRSDRPYNEQFF.